What follows are 24 T cell receptor beta chains derived from one specimen sequenced in a study of cytomegalovirus exposure and HLA in healthy donors. Primers: 60 Vbeta forward and 13 Jbeta reverse. Assay: immunoSEQ multiplex PCR; the TCRdb copy retains only in-frame clones and omits some. Altogether about 120,000 clones are present, over 65% being singletons, with the ten largest covering about 2.5%. What was sequenced was PBMCs. The receptors were gathered from a woman aged 40 to 50 in good health and CMV-seropositive.

V usage is TRBV30 and J usage is TRBJ2-2; no firm D call. Looked up from germline, CDR1 is GTSNPN and CDR2 is SVGIG (reference sequence). The CDR3 totals 12 residues. V dropped 2 bases and J dropped 7 bases, with 8 bases sitting between them. CDR3 in DNA: TGTGCCTGGAGTCCAACGGGCGGGGAGCTGTTTTTT. Translated: CAWSPTGGELFF. Filled out from reference TRBV30 and TRBJ2-2, the complete variable domain reads SQTIHQWPATLVQPVGSPLSLECTVEGTSNPNLYWYRQAAGRGLQLLFYSVGIGQISSEVPQNLSASRPQDRQFILSSKKLLLSDSGFYLCAWSPTGGELFFGEGSRLTVL.

The chain recombines TRBV27 with TRBJ2-1; 7 bases align to TRBD1. CDR1 is MNHEY and CDR2 is SMNVEV in the germline V gene (reference sequence). The CDR3 spans 15 residues. After removal of 4 bases from V and 4 bases from J, the junction contained 7 bases not matched to a gene. The CDR3 bases are TGTGCCAGCAGTTACGGACAGGAACCGTACAATGAGCAGTTCTTC. Its protein product is CASSYGQEPYNEQFF.

In this sample, this clone turned up a few times. The V gene is TRBV10-3, the J gene TRBJ2-1; the D gene is possibly TRBD2 (6 bases). The germline gives CDR1 ENHRY, CDR2 SYGVKD. This CDR3 has 15 amino acids. V lost 10 bases and J 0 bases, leaving 16 bases between the germline ends. The CDR3 sequence is CATTLNSGSYNEQFF. In DNA form, the CDR3 reads TGTGCCACGACACTCAATAGCGGCTCCTACAATGAGCAGTTCTTC.

The sample holds a few counts of this clone. DNA for the CDR3: TGTGCCACCAGCAATCAAGACAGAGCAACTAATGAAAAACTGTTTTTT. Its protein product is CATSNQDRATNEKLFF. The rearrangement links TRBV15 to TRBJ1-4; D is perhaps TRBD1 (5 bases). Looked up from germline, CDR1 is LNHNV and CDR2 is YYDKDF (reference sequence). V was clipped by 4 bases and J by 0 bases, with 12 bases between them. The CDR3 extends over 16 amino acids.

This chain joins TRBV18 and TRBJ2-7, with D tentatively TRBD1 (6 bases). CDR1 is KGHSH and CDR2 is LQKENI in the germline V gene. This CDR3 is built from 13 residues. Trimming cost V 0 bases and J 10 bases, with 13 bases left between them. The CDR3 DNA reads TGTGCCAGCTCACCACCTTCCAGGGGCCAACAGTACTTC. This gives the protein CASSPPSRGQQYF.

With regard to this clone: The junction and the germline gene differ at one end; a read error may be behind it. The gene calls are TRBV20-1 and TRBJ2-7; 10 bases agree with TRBD2. Per the germline V gene, CDR1 is DFQATT and CDR2 is SNEGSKA (reference sequence). The CDR3 totals 11 residues. The CDR3 sequence: CSAWEGLALLF. The CDR3 coding sequence is TGCAGTGCTTGGGAGGGACTAGCGCTCCTCTTC.

CDR3 protein: CASSLGGQAGKNIQYF. The CDR3 DNA follows: TGCGCCAGCAGCTTGGGAGGGCAGGCGGGCAAAAACATTCAGTACTTC. The chain combines TRBV5-1 with TRBJ2-4; D is perhaps TRBD2 (5 bases). Per germline, CDR1 SGHRS and CDR2 YFSETQ. The CDR3 consists of 16 residues. V was trimmed by 0 bases and J by 3 bases, leaving 13 bases between them.

This chain connects TRBV6-5 to TRBJ2-3; 7 bases are shared with TRBD1. The CDR3 runs to 15 residues. J was trimmed by 4 bases and V by 2 bases; bases with no gene match: 6. Per germline, CDR1 MNHEY and CDR2 SVGAGI. The CDR3 loop is CASSYGTGVADTQYF. In DNA form, the CDR3 reads TGTGCCAGCAGTTACGGCACAGGGGTGGCAGATACGCAGTATTTT.

The chain uses TRBV9 and TRBJ1-6, with D unclear. Trimming left V 7 bases short and J 4 bases short, with 12 bases between. The CDR3 sequence is 14 residues long. The germline V gene encodes CDR1 SGDLS and CDR2 YYNGEE. CDR3 sequence: CASGEAAYNSPLHF. The CDR3 region has the DNA TGTGCCAGCGGTGAGGCAGCGTATAATTCACCCCTCCACTTT.

The chain carries TRBV18 and TRBJ2-2; D not resolved. The CDR3 spans 14 residues. V lost 1 base and J 3 bases, leaving 6 bases between the germline ends. CDR1 and CDR2 (germline): KGHSH, LQKENI. CDR3 sequence: CASSPRSDTGELFF. The CDR3 DNA reads TGTGCCAGCTCACCACGTTCGGACACCGGGGAGCTGTTTTTT.

J is TRBJ2-7 and V is TRBV27; 10 bases align to TRBD1. The germline CDR1 and CDR2 sequences are MNHEY and SMNVEV (reference sequence). The CDR3 length is 16 residues. V dropped 3 bases and J dropped 5; count of bases not matched to a gene: 10. The CDR3: CASSFIPGQGVHEQYF. Here the CDR3 DNA reads TGTGCCAGCAGTTTCATTCCCGGACAGGGGGTCCACGAGCAGTACTTC.

The CDR3 loop reads CAPGGRDSTDTQYF. CDR3 DNA sequence: TGTGCCCCCGGAGGGCGGGATTCCACAGATACGCAGTATTTT. The chain combines TRBV10-3 with TRBJ2-3, with D possibly being TRBD2 (6 bases). There are 14 residues in the CDR3. The V gene's germline CDR1 is ENHRY and CDR2 SYGVKD. The V end lost 11 bases, the J end lost 2 bases, and 17 bases lay between the germline ends.

The chain's CDR3 is CASSQLLGYQETQYF. CDR3 nucleotides: TGTGCCAGCAGCCAGCTCCTAGGTTACCAAGAGACCCAGTACTTC. V is TRBV11-2 and J is TRBJ2-5; unclear D gene. The CDR3 is made up of 15 amino acids. Germline CDR1 SGHAT, CDR2 FQNNGV. V was trimmed by 5 bases and J by 0 bases, leaving 13 bases between them.

This chain connects TRBV5-1 to TRBJ2-7; possibly TRBD2 for D (6 bases). The germline gives CDR1 SGHRS, CDR2 YFSETQ. This CDR3 region has 14 residues. V was shortened by 1 base and J by 2 bases, with 10 bases between the two germline ends. The CDR3 region has the DNA TGCGCCAGCAGCTTGACTAGCTTTACCTACGAGCAGTACTTC. Its protein product is CASSLTSFTYEQYF.

This clone appeared a single time. The rearrangement joins TRBV30 to TRBJ1-6, with D maybe TRBD1 (6 bases). The CDR3 extends over 14 amino acids. The V end was cut by 1 base, the J end by 10 bases, with 14 bases between. Germline loops: CDR1 GTSNPN, CDR2 SVGIG (reference sequence). DNA of the CDR3: TGTGCCTGGAGTGATCAGGGGCTTTTGTCACCCCTCCACTTT. Amino acids: CAWSDQGLLSPLHF.

The gene calls are TRBV14 and TRBJ1-2; TRBD1 agrees at 7 bases. Germline CDR1 reads SGHDN; CDR2 reads FVKESK. Trimming cost V 4 bases and J 2 bases; bases outside gene matches: 1. The CDR3 contains 13 residues. The CDR3 is CASSRQGNYGYTF. The CDR3, as DNA: TGTGCCAGCAGCCGACAGGGAAACTATGGCTACACCTTC. The full variable domain, completed using reference TRBV14 and TRBJ1-2, is EAGVTQFPSHSVIEKGQTVTLRCDPISGHDNLYWYRRVMGKEIKFLLHFVKESKQDESGMPNNRFLAERTGGTYSTLKVQPAELEDSGVYFCASSRQGNYGYTFGSGTRLTVV.

The chain has TRBV4-3 and TRBJ2-2; 11 bases line up with TRBD1. Germline V CDR1 and CDR2: LGHNA, YSLEER. The CDR3 totals 18 residues. The V segment lost 0 bases and the J segment 4 bases; nucleotides outside the gene matches: 7. CDR3 sequence: CASSQDLGQGAGTGELFF. CDR3 bases: TGCGCCAGCAGCCAAGATCTCGGACAGGGGGCGGGCACCGGGGAGCTGTTTTTT.

The chain is built from TRBV4-2 and TRBJ2-7, with 9 bases matching TRBD1. The V gene end was trimmed by 4 bases and the J gene end by 3 bases; junction bases not matched to a gene: 7. The CDR3 length is 15 residues. CDR1 and CDR2 from the germline V gene are LGHNA and YNFKEQ. The CDR3 spells CASSPKGQGYYEQYF. DNA for the CDR3: TGTGCCAGCAGCCCCAAGGGACAGGGCTACTACGAGCAGTACTTC.

This sequence joins TRBV7-8 and TRBJ2-7, with D possibly matching TRBD1 (5 bases). V was trimmed by 4 bases and J by 3 bases, leaving 7 bases between them. Germline V gives CDR1 SGHVS, CDR2 FQNEAQ. The length of the CDR3 is 12 residues. CDR3: CASSSQGYEQYF. The CDR3 nucleotides read TGTGCCAGCAGCTCTCAGGGCTACGAGCAGTACTTC. Filled out from reference TRBV7-8 and TRBJ2-7, the complete variable domain reads GAGVSQSPRYKVAKRGQDVALRCDPISGHVSLFWYQQALGQGPEFLTYFQNEAQLDKSGLPSDRFFAERPEGSVSTLKIQRTQQEDSAVYLCASSSQGYEQYFGPGTRLTVT.

The sample holds a few counts of this clone. The chain joins TRBV6-5 to TRBJ2-7, with 7 bases fitting TRBD2. This CDR3 region has 13 residues. The V gene's germline CDR1 is MNHEY and CDR2 SVGAGI. With 4 bases clipped from V and 0 bases from J, the junction kept 0 bases outside the gene matches. The CDR3: CASSWDYSYEQYF. The CDR3 DNA sequence: TGTGCCAGCAGTTGGGACTACTCCTACGAGCAGTACTTC.

For this clone: The sample holds other DNA sequences that translate to the same CDR3. The genes are TRBV11-2 and TRBJ2-7; 7 bases are a match to TRBD1. Germline CDR1 is SGHAT and CDR2 is FQNNGV. The CDR3 is 13 residues long. Trimming removed 0 bases from V and 4 bases from J; junction bases left unmatched: 0. The CDR3 bases are TGTGCCAGCAGCTTAGACAGGGGGTACGAGCAGTACTTC. This sequence encodes CASSLDRGYEQYF.

The chain is built from TRBV12-5 and TRBJ1-5; D remains unclear. There are 12 residues in the CDR3. Germline CDR1 reads LGHNT; CDR2 reads FRNRAP. The V end lost 0 bases, the J end lost 9 bases, and 6 bases lay between the germline ends. Here the CDR3 DNA reads TGTGCTAGTGGTTTGGTACACGTGCCCCAGCATTTT. Its protein product is CASGLVHVPQHF. Based on the CDR3 plus reference TRBV12-5 and TRBJ1-5, the full variable domain is DARVTQTPRHKVTEMGQEVTMRCQPILGHNTVFWYRQTMMQGLELLAYFRNRAPLDDSGMPKDRFSAEMPDATLATLKIQPSEPRDSAVYFCASGLVHVPQHFGDGTRLSIL.

This chain connects TRBV10-3 to TRBJ2-3, with D perhaps matching TRBD1 (7 bases). V lost 6 bases, J lost 5 bases, and 15 bases lay in between. CDR1 and CDR2 from the germline V gene are ENHRY and SYGVKD. This CDR3 has 14 amino acids. CDR3 DNA sequence: TGTGCCATCAGACAGGGGCAGGGGGGAGATACGCAGTATTTT. It is translated as CAIRQGQGGDTQYF.

This clone appeared once. The chain joins TRBV5-4 to TRBJ1-2, with D perhaps matching TRBD1 (6 bases). The CDR3 extends over 13 amino acids. V lost 4 bases and J 6 bases, leaving 13 bases between the germline ends. The germline V gene encodes CDR1 SGHNT and CDR2 YYREEE (reference sequence). For the CDR3, the DNA is TGTGCCAGCAGCCTCCGGGACAAACATGGCTACACCTTC. Protein product: CASSLRDKHGYTF.